This record covers a single T cell receptor (beta chain). Its antigen remains unidentified. This entry is derived from a study of cytomegalovirus exposure and HLA in healthy donors. Points from the study as a whole: CMV serostatus was the sole immune exposure information available.

V lost 6 bases to trimming and J lost 4 bases; unmatched junction nucleotides: 11. CDR1 is LNHDA and CDR2 is SQIVND in the germline V gene (reference sequence). CDR3 length equals 15 residues. In the PCR, 60 Vbeta and 13 Jbeta primers were used. Generated by immunoSEQ multiplex PCR, the TCRdb table keeps only in-frame clones and is missing some. This table holds under 150,000 clones, around 78% found once. This TCR was sampled from a woman in her fifties or sixties in good health and CMV-seronegative. What was sequenced was PBMCs. The chain recombines TRBV19 with TRBJ2-5, with TRBD1 matching over 7 bases. CDR3 sequence: CASRPKTGNTETQYF. Written as DNA, the CDR3 is TGTGCCAGTAGGCCCAAGACAGGGAATACAGAGACCCAGTACTTC. Using reference TRBV19 and TRBJ2-5 for the parts outside the CDR3, the full variable domain is DGGITQSPKYLFRKEGQNVTLSCEQNLNHDAMYWYRQDPGQGLRLIYYSQIVNDFQKGDIAEGYSVSREKKESFPLTVTSAQKNPTAFYLCASRPKTGNTETQYFGPGTRLLVL.